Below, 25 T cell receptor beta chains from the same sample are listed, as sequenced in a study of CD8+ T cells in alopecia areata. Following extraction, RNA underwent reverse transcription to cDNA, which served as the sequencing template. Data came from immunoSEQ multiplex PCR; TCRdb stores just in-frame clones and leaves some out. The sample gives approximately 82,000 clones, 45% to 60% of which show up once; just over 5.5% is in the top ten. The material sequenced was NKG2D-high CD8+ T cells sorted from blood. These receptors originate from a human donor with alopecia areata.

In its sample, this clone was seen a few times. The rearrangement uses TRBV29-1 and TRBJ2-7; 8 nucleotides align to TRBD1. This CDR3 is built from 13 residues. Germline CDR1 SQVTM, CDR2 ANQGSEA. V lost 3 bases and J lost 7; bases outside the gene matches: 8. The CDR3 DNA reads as TGCAGCGTTGAGGGCAGGGGGCTAGGTGAGCAGTACTTC. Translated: CSVEGRGLGEQYF.

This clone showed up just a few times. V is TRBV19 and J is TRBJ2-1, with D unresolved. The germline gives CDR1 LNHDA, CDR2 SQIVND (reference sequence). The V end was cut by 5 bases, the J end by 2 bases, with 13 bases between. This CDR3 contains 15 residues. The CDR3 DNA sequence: TGTGCCAGTAGTGATACGTGGACCACCTACAATGAGCAGTTCTTC. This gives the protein CASSDTWTTYNEQFF.

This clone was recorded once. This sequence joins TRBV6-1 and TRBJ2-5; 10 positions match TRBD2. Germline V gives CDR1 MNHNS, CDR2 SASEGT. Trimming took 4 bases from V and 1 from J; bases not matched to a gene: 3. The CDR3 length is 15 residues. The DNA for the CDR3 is TGTGCCAGCAGTGGACTAGCGGGTAGCCAAGAGACCCAGTACTTC. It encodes CASSGLAGSQETQYF.

The CDR3 bases are TGTGCCAGCAGCTCAACCGGGACTTCGTACCAAGAGACCCAGTACTTC. Its protein product is CASSSTGTSYQETQYF. The V call is TRBV7-9, the J call TRBJ2-5, with D perhaps TRBD2 (6 bases). The CDR3 covers 16 residues. V lost 4 bases and J lost 0, with 15 bases in between. Germline CDR1 and CDR2: SEHNR and FQNEAQ (reference sequence).

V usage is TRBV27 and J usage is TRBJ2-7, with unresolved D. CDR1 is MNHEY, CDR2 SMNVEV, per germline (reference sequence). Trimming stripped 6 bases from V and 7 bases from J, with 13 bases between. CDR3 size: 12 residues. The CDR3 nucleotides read TGTGCCAGCAGGACGCTACTGGGGGAGCAGTACTTC. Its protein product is CASRTLLGEQYF.

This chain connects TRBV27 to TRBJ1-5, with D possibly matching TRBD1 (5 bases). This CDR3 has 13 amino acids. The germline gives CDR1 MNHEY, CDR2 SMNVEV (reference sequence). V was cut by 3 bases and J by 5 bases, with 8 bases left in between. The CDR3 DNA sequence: TGTGCCAGCAGTTTCGGGGGGGATCAGCCCCAGCATTTT. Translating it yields CASSFGGDQPQHF.

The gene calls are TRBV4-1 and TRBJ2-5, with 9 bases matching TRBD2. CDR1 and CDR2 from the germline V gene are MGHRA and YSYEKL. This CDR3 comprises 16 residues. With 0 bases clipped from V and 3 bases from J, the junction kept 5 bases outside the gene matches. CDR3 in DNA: TGCGCCAGCAGCCAAGAATCGGCTAGCGGGGAAGAGACCCAGTACTTC. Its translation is CASSQESASGEETQYF.

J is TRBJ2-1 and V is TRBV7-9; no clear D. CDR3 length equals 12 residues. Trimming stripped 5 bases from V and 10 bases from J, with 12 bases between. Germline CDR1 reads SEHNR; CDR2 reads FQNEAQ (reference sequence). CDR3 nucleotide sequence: TGTGCCAGCAGCCCTCGAGGTTTCGAGCAGTTCTTC. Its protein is CASSPRGFEQFF.

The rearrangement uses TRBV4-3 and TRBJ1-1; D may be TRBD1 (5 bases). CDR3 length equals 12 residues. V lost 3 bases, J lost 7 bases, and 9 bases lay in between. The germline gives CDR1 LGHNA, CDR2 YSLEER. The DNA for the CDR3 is TGCGCCAGCAGCCACCAGGGCCTTGAAGCTTTCTTT. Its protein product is CASSHQGLEAFF.

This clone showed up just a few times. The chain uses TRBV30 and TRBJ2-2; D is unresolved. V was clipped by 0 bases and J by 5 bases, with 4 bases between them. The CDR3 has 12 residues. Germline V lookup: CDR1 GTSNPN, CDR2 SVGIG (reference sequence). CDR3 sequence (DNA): TGTGCCTGGAGTGTATCGACCGGGGAGCTGTTTTTT. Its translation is CAWSVSTGELFF.

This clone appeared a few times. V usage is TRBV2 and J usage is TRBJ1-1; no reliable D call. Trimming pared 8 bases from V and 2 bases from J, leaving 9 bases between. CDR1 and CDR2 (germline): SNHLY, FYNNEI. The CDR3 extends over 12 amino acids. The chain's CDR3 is CASGYANTEAFF. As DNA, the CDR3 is TGTGCCAGCGGGTACGCTAACACTGAAGCTTTCTTT.

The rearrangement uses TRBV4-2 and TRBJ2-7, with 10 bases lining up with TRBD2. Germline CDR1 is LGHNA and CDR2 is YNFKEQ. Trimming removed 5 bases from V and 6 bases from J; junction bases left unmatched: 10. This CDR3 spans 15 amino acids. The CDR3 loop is CASSGQSGGATEQYF. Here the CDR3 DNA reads TGTGCCAGCAGCGGCCAAAGCGGGGGGGCCACCGAGCAGTACTTC.

The chain's CDR3 is CASSQDNGNEQFF. As DNA, the CDR3 is TGTGCCAGCAGCCAAGATAACGGAAATGAGCAGTTCTTC. V gene TRBV14 combines with J gene TRBJ2-1; D not resolved. The CDR3 is 13 amino acids. V dropped 0 bases and J dropped 7 bases, with 7 bases sitting between them. Germline V gene sequence: CDR1 SGHDN, CDR2 FVKESK.

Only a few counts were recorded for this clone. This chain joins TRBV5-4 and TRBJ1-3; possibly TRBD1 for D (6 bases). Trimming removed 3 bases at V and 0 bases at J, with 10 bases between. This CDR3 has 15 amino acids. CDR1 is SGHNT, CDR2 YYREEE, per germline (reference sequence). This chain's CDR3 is CASSSGDLSGNTIYF. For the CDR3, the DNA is TGTGCCAGCAGCTCAGGGGACCTCTCTGGAAACACCATATATTTT.

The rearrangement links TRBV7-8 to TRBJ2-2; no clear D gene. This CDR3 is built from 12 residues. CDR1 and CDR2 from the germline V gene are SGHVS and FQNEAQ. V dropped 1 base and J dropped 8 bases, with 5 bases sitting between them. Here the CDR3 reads CASSLDWGELFF. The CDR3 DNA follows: TGTGCCAGCAGCTTAGATTGGGGGGAGCTGTTTTTT.

The CDR3 loop reads CSGSHGGSGTEAFF. As DNA, the CDR3 is TGCAGCGGGTCTCATGGAGGGTCAGGGACTGAAGCTTTCTTT. The chain carries TRBV29-1 and TRBJ1-1; the D gene is possibly TRBD1 (5 bases). Germline CDR1 is SQVTM and CDR2 is ANQGSEA. Between the trimmed V and J ends, which lost 7 bases and 5 bases, there was a span of 20 bases. This CDR3 region has 14 residues.

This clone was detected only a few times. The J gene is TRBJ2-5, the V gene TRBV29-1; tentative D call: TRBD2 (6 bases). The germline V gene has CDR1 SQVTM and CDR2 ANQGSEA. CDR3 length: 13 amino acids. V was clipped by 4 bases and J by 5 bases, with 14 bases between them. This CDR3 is CSVVGGRWETQYF. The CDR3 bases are TGCAGCGTTGTGGGGGGAAGATGGGAGACCCAGTACTTC.

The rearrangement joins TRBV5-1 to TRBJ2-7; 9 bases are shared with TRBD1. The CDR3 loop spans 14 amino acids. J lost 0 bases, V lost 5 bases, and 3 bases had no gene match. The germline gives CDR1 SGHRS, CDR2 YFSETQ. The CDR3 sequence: CASRKGQGSYEQYF. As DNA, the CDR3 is TGCGCCAGCAGGAAGGGACAGGGCTCCTACGAGCAGTACTTC.

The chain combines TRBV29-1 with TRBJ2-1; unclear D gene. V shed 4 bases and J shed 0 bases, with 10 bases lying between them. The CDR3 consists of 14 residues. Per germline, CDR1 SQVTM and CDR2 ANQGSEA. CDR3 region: CSVGDSFSYNEQFF. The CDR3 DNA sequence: TGCAGCGTTGGGGATAGTTTCTCCTACAATGAGCAGTTCTTC.

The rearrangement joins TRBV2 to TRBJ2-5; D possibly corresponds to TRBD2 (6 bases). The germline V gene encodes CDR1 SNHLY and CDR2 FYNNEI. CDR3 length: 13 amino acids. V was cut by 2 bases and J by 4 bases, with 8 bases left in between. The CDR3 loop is CASSEWRGETQYF. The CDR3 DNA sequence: TGTGCCAGCAGTGAATGGCGGGGAGAGACCCAGTACTTC.

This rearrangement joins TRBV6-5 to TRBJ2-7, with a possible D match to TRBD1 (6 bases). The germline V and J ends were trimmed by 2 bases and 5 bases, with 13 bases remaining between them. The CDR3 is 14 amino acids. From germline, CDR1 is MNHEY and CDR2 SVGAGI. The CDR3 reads CASSYIGQNHEQYF. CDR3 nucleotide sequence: TGTGCCAGCAGTTACATTGGACAGAACCACGAGCAGTACTTC.

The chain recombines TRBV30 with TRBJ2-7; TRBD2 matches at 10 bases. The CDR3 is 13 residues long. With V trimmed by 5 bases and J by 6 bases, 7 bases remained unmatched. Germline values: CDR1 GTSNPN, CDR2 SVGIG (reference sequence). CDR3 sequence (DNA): TGTGCCTGGGGGACCGCTAGCGGGAGCGAGCAGTACTTC. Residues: CAWGTASGSEQYF.

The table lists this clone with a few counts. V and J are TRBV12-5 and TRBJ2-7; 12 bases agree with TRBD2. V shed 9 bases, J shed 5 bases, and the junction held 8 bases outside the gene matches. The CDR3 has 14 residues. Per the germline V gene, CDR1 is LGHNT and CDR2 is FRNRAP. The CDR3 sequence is CASEVRLAGDEQYF. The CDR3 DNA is TGTGCTAGCGAAGTCCGACTAGCGGGAGACGAGCAGTACTTC.

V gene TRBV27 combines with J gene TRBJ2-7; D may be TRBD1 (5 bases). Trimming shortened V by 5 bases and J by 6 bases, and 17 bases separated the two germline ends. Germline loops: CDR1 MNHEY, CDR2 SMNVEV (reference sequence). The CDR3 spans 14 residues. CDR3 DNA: TGTGCCAGCAGTCTGCTCAGTAGTCAGGGCGAGCAGTACTTC. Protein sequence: CASSLLSSQGEQYF.

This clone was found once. CDR3 amino acids: CATAGQGGNEQYF. CDR3 bases: TGTGCCACCGCGGGACAGGGTGGAAACGAGCAGTACTTC. V gene TRBV6-6 combines with J gene TRBJ2-7, with 9 bases that match TRBD1. V shed 10 bases, J shed 5 bases, and the junction held 9 bases outside the gene matches. CDR3 length: 13 residues. CDR1 MNHNY and CDR2 SVGAGI come from the germline V gene (reference sequence).